These T cell receptor beta chains were read from a single sample in a study of blood T cell repertoires in COVID-19. Sequencing was performed with immunoSEQ multiplex PCR; in TCRdb, only in-frame clones are kept and a portion is missing. The top ten hold about 4.2% of the sample, which has around 270,000 clones, more than 85% seen once. The sample taken for sequencing was peripheral blood. The receptors shown here come from a man aged 35 to 55 with acute or convalescent COVID-19. Both conserved end residues are part of each CDR3. A D gene is named only where the DNA matches it firmly. Not all rows give a size; the values are once, few, many and, for expanded clones, a class.

v_gene	abundance	j_gene	d_gene	CDR3aa	CDR3nt
TRBV6-5	.	TRBJ1-5	.	CASRTLPDSNQPQHF	TGTGCCAGCAGGACTCTCCCCGACAGCAATCAGCCCCAGCATTTT
TRBV7-2	once	TRBJ1-2	.	CASSLQGSNYGYTF	TGTGCCAGCAGCCTCCAGGGGTCCAACTATGGCTACACCTTC
TRBV19	once	TRBJ2-3	TRBD1	CASSIDRGGGDTQYF	TGTGCCAGTAGTATAGATCGAGGGGGCGGGGATACGCAGTATTTT
TRBV4-1	once	TRBJ2-1	.	CASSQDGNGGWYEQFF	TGCGCCAGCAGCCAAGATGGTAACGGGGGTTGGTATGAGCAGTTCTTC
TRBV14	once	TRBJ1-1	.	CASSQSRNTEAFF	TGTGCCAGCAGCCAATCCCGGAACACTGAAGCTTTCTTT
TRBV9	.	TRBJ2-1	.	CASSVKGRGLLNEQFF	TGTGCCAGCAGCGTAAAGGGCAGGGGTCTTCTCAATGAGCAGTTCTTC
TRBV12-5	.	TRBJ1-1	TRBD1	CASGLQRGQGLNTEAFF	TGTGCTAGTGGTCTTCAAAGGGGACAGGGCTTGAACACTGAAGCTTTCTTT
TRBV3-1/TRBV3-2	once	TRBJ2-3	.	CASSHVVVQSTDTQYF	TGTGCCAGCAGCCACGTAGTTGTCCAAAGCACAGATACGCAGTATTTT
TRBV4-1	.	TRBJ2-3	.	CASSLKASFTSTDTQYF	TGCGCCAGCAGCCTCAAAGCTAGCTTCACTAGCACAGATACGCAGTATTTT
TRBV19	.	TRBJ1-2	TRBD1	CATSSNDRQGYGYTF	TGTGCCACCAGTTCCAATGACAGACAGGGCTATGGCTACACCTTC
TRBV28	.	TRBJ2-7	.	CASSSNFGEYF	TGTGCCAGCAGTTCCAACTTCGGGGAGTACTTC
TRBV5-1	.	TRBJ1-4	.	CASSFTNEKLFF	TGCGCCAGCAGCTTTACAAATGAAAAACTGTTTTTT
TRBV9	.	TRBJ2-3	TRBD2	CASSAGLAGAGDTDTQYF	TGTGCCAGCAGCGCAGGACTAGCGGGGGCTGGCGACACAGATACGCAGTATTTT
TRBV7-2	.	TRBJ2-1	TRBD2	CASSYGTSIWNEQFF	TGTGCCAGCAGCTATGGGACTAGTATATGGAATGAGCAGTTCTTC
TRBV11-2	.	TRBJ1-1	TRBD1	CASSPGIGQGPNTEAFF	TGTGCCAGCAGCCCCGGCATCGGACAGGGGCCGAACACTGAAGCTTTCTTT
TRBV12-3/TRBV12-4	.	TRBJ2-7	.	CASSRDNYEQYF	TGTGCCAGCAGCCGGGACAACTACGAGCAGTACTTC
TRBV5-1	.	TRBJ1-2	.	CASSSISPSYYGYTF	TGCGCCAGCAGCTCTATAAGCCCCTCGTACTATGGCTACACCTTC
TRBV5-5	.	TRBJ1-6	.	CASSLQGDNSPLHF	TGTGCCAGCAGCTTACAGGGTGATAATTCACCCCTCCACTTT
TRBV2	.	TRBJ1-6	TRBD1	CASLERTGRSPLHF	TGTGCCAGCCTTGAAAGGACAGGGAGGTCACCCCTCCACTTT
TRBV5-1	.	TRBJ1-1	TRBD1	CASSLAGQGTDMNTEAFF	TGCGCCAGCAGCTTGGCGGGACAGGGGACCGATATGAACACTGAAGCTTTCTTT
TRBV6-5	once	TRBJ2-1	TRBD1	CASSDRGGYNEQFF	TGTGCCAGCAGCGACAGGGGAGGATACAATGAGCAGTTCTTC
TRBV7-9	.	TRBJ1-5	.	CASSLFDQPQHF	TGTGCCAGCAGCCTTTTTGATCAGCCCCAGCATTTT
TRBV5-1	.	TRBJ2-1	.	CASSFSGDIQFF	TGCGCCAGCAGCTTCTCAGGGGACATTCAGTTCTTC
TRBV12-5	few	TRBJ1-1	TRBD1	CASRRRGLLNTEAFF	TGTGCTAGTAGGCGCAGGGGGCTATTGAACACTGAAGCTTTCTTT
TRBV7-6	.	TRBJ2-3	.	CASSLALVLTDTQYF	TGTGCCAGCAGCTTAGCATTAGTCCTCACAGATACGCAGTATTTT
TRBV10-3	.	TRBJ1-2	.	CAISQTAIYGYTF	TGTGCCATCAGTCAGACAGCGATCTATGGCTACACCTTC
TRBV2	.	TRBJ2-7	.	CASSEQWDTSSYEQYF	TGTGCCAGCAGTGAACAGTGGGACACTAGCTCCTACGAGCAGTACTTC
TRBV19	few	TRBJ1-3	.	CASTLSGPRRSGNTIYF	TGTGCCAGTACCCTATCAGGTCCGCGACGCTCTGGAAACACCATATATTTT
TRBV5-1	.	TRBJ1-1	.	CASSVVANGEAFF	TGCGCCAGCTCGGTGGTCGCTAACGGTGAAGCTTTCTTT
TRBV4-1	.	TRBJ2-2	TRBD2	CASSRTSEGGGELFF	TGCGCCAGCAGCCGGACTAGCGAAGGAGGAGGGGAGCTGTTTTTT
TRBV11-3	.	TRBJ1-3	.	CASSLGRGSGNTIYF	TGTGCCAGCAGCTTAGGGCGAGGCTCTGGAAACACCATATATTTT
TRBV3-1/TRBV3-2	.	TRBJ2-4	TRBD2	CASSQRKPGLGVWDKNIQYF	TGTGCCAGCAGCCAGCGGAAACCGGGACTAGGAGTTTGGGACAAAAACATTCAGTACTTC
TRBV5-1	.	TRBJ2-2	TRBD2	CASSLTVPLATGELFF	TGCGCCAGCAGCTTGACGGTACCACTAGCGACCGGGGAGCTGTTTTTT